The 30 T cell receptor beta chains listed next were all sequenced from one sample in a study of CD8 T cells in ankylosing spondylitis. TCRdb redid the calling of the 5' RACE reads with MiXCR, one entry per CDR3 protein. The sample has more than 150,000 distinct CDR3 sequences; 18% are singletons. Sequences were obtained from blood, either unsorted or a sorted T cell fraction (not recorded which). All receptors come from a male donor aged 10-29 years with ankylosing spondylitis or in good health (not recorded which).

This clonotype was counted at least ten times. This chain joins TRBV12-3 or TRBV12-4 and TRBJ1-3, with a weak D call TRBD1 (5 bases). V lost 8 bases and J lost 4, with 12 bases in between. CDR3 size: 13 residues. The CDR3 is CASGGEPGNTIYF. The DNA of the CDR3 is TGTGCCAGCGGGGGGGAGCCGGGAAACACCATATATTTT.

This clonotype has at least ten counts. V and J are TRBV7-6 and TRBJ1-1; D remains unclear. The CDR3 loop spans 14 amino acids. Between the trimmed V and J ends, which lost 5 bases and 1 base, there was a span of 11 bases. Germline-derived CDR1 and CDR2 are SGHVS and FNYEAQ. The CDR3 DNA is TGTGCCAGCAGCCTAAATCCAGGGAACACTGAAGCTTTCTTT. Translated, it gives CASSLNPGNTEAFF. The whole variable domain, filled in from reference TRBV7-6 and TRBJ1-1, reads GAGVSQSPRYKVTKRGQDVALRCDPISGHVSLYWYRQALGQGPEFLTYFNYEAQQDKSGLPNDRFSAERPEGSISTLTIQRTEQRDSAMYRCASSLNPGNTEAFFGQGTRLTVV.

The table lists this clonotype with many counts. The chain joins TRBV12-3 or TRBV12-4 to TRBJ2-7; no firm D call. V lost 7 bases and J lost 4, with 14 bases in between. The CDR3 runs 13 residues. Here the CDR3 reads CASTFDGKYEQYF. The CDR3 nucleotides are TGTGCCAGCACCTTCGACGGAAAATACGAGCAGTACTTC.

Ten or more counts support this clonotype. V usage is TRBV11-1 and J usage is TRBJ2-6, with 14 bases identical to TRBD2. There are 20 residues in the CDR3. Per germline, CDR1 SGHAT and CDR2 FQDESV (reference sequence). V dropped 3 bases and J dropped 0; count of bases not matched to a gene: 7. The CDR3 DNA follows: TGTGCCAGCAGCTTGGACCGACTAGCGGGAGGGCCCTCTGGGGCCAACGTCCTGACTTTC. Amino acid sequence: CASSLDRLAGGPSGANVLTF.

This clonotype was seen repeatedly, ten times or more. CDR3 nucleotides: TGTGCCAGCTCACCGGGACAGGGGGCCCCCTACGAGCAGTACTTC. It translates to CASSPGQGAPYEQYF. J is TRBJ2-7 and V is TRBV18; TRBD1 agrees at 12 bases. Germline lookup yields CDR1 KGHSH and CDR2 LQKENI. The CDR3 is made up of 15 amino acids. V shed 3 bases and J 2 bases; nucleotides not matched to a gene: 2.

This clonotype was recorded at least ten times. The chain has TRBV20-1 and TRBJ2-7, with D perhaps matching TRBD2 (5 bases). Per germline, CDR1 DFQATT and CDR2 SNEGSKA (reference sequence). CDR3 length: 14 residues. V was pared by 3 bases and J by 3 bases, with 15 bases between. The CDR3 region is CSARAVRDGYEQYF. CDR3 bases: TGCAGTGCTAGGGCCGTACGGGATGGCTACGAGCAGTACTTC.

This clonotype was recorded many times. This chain links TRBV4-2 with TRBJ2-2; no reliable D call. The CDR3 is 14 amino acids. Germline CDR1 is LGHNA and CDR2 is YNFKEQ. Between the trimmed V and J ends, which lost 7 bases and 5 bases, there was a span of 14 bases. The CDR3 coding sequence is TGTGCCAGCACCGACATGGATAGGACCGGGGAGCTGTTTTTT. Translation: CASTDMDRTGELFF.

This clonotype was seen only a few times. The chain is built from TRBV29-1 and TRBJ1-2; 8 nucleotides line up with TRBD1. J was trimmed by 4 bases and V by 3 bases; bases with no gene match: 7. The V gene's germline CDR1 is SQVTM and CDR2 ANQGSEA. The CDR3 covers 14 residues. CDR3 nucleotide sequence: TGCAGCGTTGACATTCAGGGGGCAACCTATGGCTACACCTTC. Protein: CSVDIQGATYGYTF.

This clonotype showed up many times. The CDR3 sequence: CSVAGILTGELFF. In nucleotides, the CDR3 is TGCAGCGTTGCAGGGATTCTTACCGGGGAGCTGTTTTTT. The gene calls are TRBV29-1 and TRBJ2-2; tentative D call: TRBD1 (5 bases). Trimming left V 4 bases short and J 5 bases short, with 11 bases between. Per germline, CDR1 SQVTM and CDR2 ANQGSEA. The CDR3 is 13 residues long.

At least ten counts were recorded for this clonotype. The rearrangement joins TRBV12-3 or TRBV12-4 to TRBJ2-7, with 9 bases identical to TRBD1. Losses at the gene ends were 5 bases for V and 5 bases for J; bases not matched to a gene: 13. This CDR3 is built from 16 residues. The CDR3 here is CASSPTRDRVSHEQYF. The CDR3 bases are TGTGCCAGCAGTCCCACCCGGGACAGGGTGTCCCACGAGCAGTACTTC.

At least ten counts were recorded for this clonotype. The rearrangement joins TRBV20-1 to TRBJ2-5, with D uncertain. CDR3 size: 15 residues. CDR1 and CDR2 (germline): DFQATT, SNEGSKA (reference sequence). V was shortened by 5 bases and J by 2 bases, with 18 bases between the two germline ends. CDR3: CSARKHSREQETQYF. DNA of the CDR3: TGCAGTGCTCGCAAACATTCTAGAGAACAAGAGACCCAGTACTTC.

This clonotype was recorded at least ten times. This chain uses TRBV6-5 with TRBJ2-1, with D possibly matching TRBD1 (6 bases). V lost 2 bases to trimming and J lost 4 bases, with 9 bases between them. The CDR3 is made up of 14 amino acids. From germline, CDR1 is MNHEY and CDR2 SVGAGI. The CDR3 nucleotides are TGTGCCAGCAGTTACAGCCAGGGGTACAATGAGCAGTTCTTC. It translates to CASSYSQGYNEQFF.

This clonotype showed up many times. This sequence joins TRBV6-5 and TRBJ2-3; D gene unclear. Germline assignment: CDR1 MNHEY and CDR2 SVGAGI. The CDR3 spans 16 residues. V was trimmed by 5 bases and J by 0 bases, leaving 15 bases between them. The CDR3 nucleotides are TGTGCCAGCAGTGGCAGAAACCCGTCTAGCACAGATACGCAGTATTTT. It yields the protein CASSGRNPSSTDTQYF.

This clonotype was seen repeatedly, ten times or more. This chain connects TRBV25-1 to TRBJ2-7; D possibly corresponds to TRBD2 (6 bases). V dropped 3 bases and J dropped 9 bases, with 15 bases sitting between them. The CDR3 has 13 residues. Germline CDR1 MGHDK, CDR2 SYGVNS. In nucleotides, the CDR3 is TGTGCCAGCAGTGAGGGTAGCGGAGGGGCGCAGTACGTC. Residues: CASSEGSGGAQYV.

This clonotype was detected many times. The V gene is TRBV11-2, the J gene TRBJ2-1; the match to TRBD2 covers 14 bases. The CDR3 is made up of 18 amino acids. The V gene end was trimmed by 2 bases and the J gene end by 10 bases; junction bases not matched to a gene: 13. Germline CDR1 is SGHAT and CDR2 is FQNNGV. CDR3 sequence reads: CASSLSGFGLAGGHEQFF. The CDR3 DNA sequence: TGTGCCAGCAGCTTATCCGGTTTCGGACTAGCGGGAGGACACGAGCAGTTCTTC.

Ten or more counts support this clonotype. The rearrangement uses TRBV30 and TRBJ2-6; no firm D call. There are 14 residues in the CDR3. Germline CDR1 reads GTSNPN; CDR2 reads SVGIG (reference sequence). Between the trimmed V and J ends, which lost 8 bases and 3 bases, there was a span of 14 bases. The CDR3 DNA is TGTGCCGGCTGGGGTGTCGATGGGGCCAACGTCCTGACTTTC. Translating it yields CAGWGVDGANVLTF.

This clonotype appeared many times. The chain joins TRBV14 to TRBJ1-6; no clear D. The V and J ends lost 0 bases and 9 bases respectively, with 6 bases between them. Germline V CDR1 and CDR2: SGHDN, FVKESK. The CDR3 contains 13 residues. CDR3 nucleotide sequence: TGTGCCAGCAGCCAAGACACCACTTCACCCCTCCACTTT. The encoded protein is CASSQDTTSPLHF.

The chain links TRBV29-1 to TRBJ1-5, with D hard to call. Germline V gene lookup returns CDR1 SQVTM and CDR2 ANQGSEA. The CDR3 is 13 amino acids. Trimming shortened V by 6 bases and J by 6 bases, and 15 bases separated the two germline ends. The CDR3 DNA is TGCAGCGTCTTAGAGGGATGGGGTCAGCCCCAGCATTTT. It encodes CSVLEGWGQPQHF.

The genes are TRBV20-1 and TRBJ2-7, with 10 bases aligning to TRBD2. Germline-derived CDR1 and CDR2 are DFQATT and SNEGSKA (reference sequence). V shed 0 bases, J shed 1 base, and the junction held 9 bases outside the gene matches. This CDR3 has 17 residues. The CDR3: CSARDLSSGRVSYEQYV. The CDR3 DNA is TGCAGTGCTAGAGATCTGTCTAGCGGGAGAGTATCCTACGAGCAGTACGTC.

This clonotype was seen many times. The J gene is TRBJ2-7, the V gene TRBV5-5, with TRBD1 matching 8 bases. The CDR3 is 15 residues long. Germline values: CDR1 SGHKS, CDR2 YYEKEE (reference sequence). The junction had 7 bases not matched to a gene; V was cut back by 0 bases and J by 5 bases. CDR3 nucleotides: TGTGCCAGCAGCTTGGTCCCGACAGGGGACCACGAGCAGTACTTC. Translating gives CASSLVPTGDHEQYF.

This sequence joins TRBV7-8 and TRBJ2-6, with 7 bases aligning to TRBD1. The CDR3 covers 20 residues. The germline V gene has CDR1 SGHVS and CDR2 FQNEAQ. After removal of 1 base from V and 0 bases from J, the junction contained 12 bases not matched to a gene. The CDR3 DNA reads TGTGCCAGCAGCTTAGAGGGAGACTGGACAGGACGCTCTGGGGCCAACGTCCTGACTTTC. Translation gives CASSLEGDWTGRSGANVLTF.

In its sample, this clonotype was seen many times. The chain recombines TRBV4-1 with TRBJ2-3, with TRBD2 as a possible D gene (5 bases). V lost 1 base to trimming and J lost 8 bases, with 16 bases between them. This CDR3 is 15 amino acids long. Germline values: CDR1 MGHRA, CDR2 YSYEKL. This chain's CDR3 is CASSQGLVAGGTQYF. CDR3 bases: TGCGCCAGCAGCCAAGGACTGGTGGCCGGAGGTACGCAGTATTTT.

The table lists this clonotype with many counts. The CDR3 sequence: CSVEGGTYEQYF. The CDR3 DNA sequence: TGCAGCGTTGAGGGGGGTACCTACGAGCAGTACTTC. The V and J genes are TRBV29-1 and TRBJ2-7, with a possible D match to TRBD2 (6 bases). V was pared by 3 bases and J by 2 bases, with 8 bases between. CDR3 length: 12 amino acids. Germline lookup yields CDR1 SQVTM and CDR2 ANQGSEA.

This clonotype has at least ten counts. The chain uses TRBV12-3 or TRBV12-4 and TRBJ2-5; 9 bases match TRBD2. Trimming cost V 5 bases and J 1 base; bases outside gene matches: 5. The CDR3 loop spans 15 amino acids. The chain's CDR3 is CASSRGGRAQETQYF. Written as DNA, the CDR3 is TGTGCCAGCAGTAGGGGCGGGAGGGCCCAAGAGACCCAGTACTTC.

There are many counts of this clonotype. CDR3 protein: CASNPGLAGGGSYNEQFF. DNA of the CDR3: TGCGCCAGCAACCCGGGACTAGCGGGAGGGGGCTCCTACAATGAGCAGTTCTTC. This chain joins TRBV5-1 and TRBJ2-1, with 16 bases matching TRBD2. CDR3 length: 18 residues. Germline loops: CDR1 SGHRS, CDR2 YFSETQ. V lost 6 bases and J lost 0; bases outside the gene matches: 6.

The CDR3 DNA is TGTGCCAGCAGCCCCCAGGGGTACAATGAGCAGTTCTTC. It translates to CASSPQGYNEQFF. The chain couples TRBV7-9 to TRBJ2-1; TRBD1 is a possible D gene (6 bases). Trimming took 5 bases from V and 4 from J, leaving 9 bases between them. The CDR3 has 13 amino acids. The germline gives CDR1 SEHNR, CDR2 FQNEAQ (reference sequence).

This clonotype was detected ten times or more. V is TRBV30 and J is TRBJ1-1; D gene unclear. V was clipped by 5 bases and J by 1 base, with 14 bases between them. This CDR3 is 14 amino acids long. Germline V gene data show CDR1 as GTSNPN and CDR2 as SVGIG (reference sequence). Written as DNA, the CDR3 is TGTGCCTGGGTATATGGCGGGAGGAACACTGAAGCTTTCTTT. Encoded protein: CAWVYGGRNTEAFF.

This clonotype was found many times. The rearrangement joins TRBV5-1 to TRBJ2-3; no definite D call. The CDR3 has 16 amino acids. Germline V CDR1 and CDR2: SGHRS, YFSETQ. Trimming shortened V by 4 bases and J by 6 bases, and 21 bases separated the two germline ends. CDR3 sequence: CASSRRVETAQDTQYF. The DNA of the CDR3 is TGCGCCAGCAGCCGACGGGTCGAGACCGCTCAGGATACGCAGTATTTT.

The table lists this clonotype with many counts. This sequence joins TRBV20-1 and TRBJ2-7; TRBD2 matches at 8 bases. V lost 4 bases, J lost 2 bases, and 4 bases stayed unmatched. Per germline, CDR1 DFQATT and CDR2 SNEGSKA (reference sequence). The CDR3 runs 13 residues. The CDR3: CSATLAGTYEQYF. The DNA for the CDR3 is TGCAGTGCTACCTTAGCGGGGACCTACGAGCAGTACTTC.

This clonotype was seen a few times. This chain uses TRBV6-4 with TRBJ2-3; TRBD2 matches at 8 bases. The ends lost 5 bases at V and 4 bases at J; junction bases unmatched: 17. Germline V gene sequence: CDR1 MRHNA, CDR2 SNTAGT. CDR3 length equals 18 residues. The CDR3 nucleotides read TGTGCCAGCAGTCTACGGACTAGCCCGTTACTCAAGCCAGATACGCAGTATTTT. As protein: CASSLRTSPLLKPDTQYF.